Below, one T cell receptor (beta chain) is given with its context. Original analysis: Amplified reference gene primers provided the basis for estimating nucleated cell counts. The repertoire was sequenced with immunoSEQ multiplex PCR; TCRdb's copy has only in-frame clones and lacks some. V, J and clone size derive from that table, while D and trimming were established from the DNA sequence. The data show roughly 200,000 clones, more than 70% seen once. V dropped 2 bases and J dropped 2 bases, with 7 bases sitting between them. This CDR3 has 14 amino acids. Per germline, CDR1 KGHSH and CDR2 LQKENI. The sample belongs to a study of blood T cell repertoires in COVID-19. Study-wide context: T cells, B-cell-depleted T cells, or PBMCs supplied cDNA or gDNA.

Enrollees, roughly 18 to 90 years old, lived in approximately 24 US areas. Input material: PBMCs or T cells enriched from blood (not recorded which). The genes are TRBV18 and TRBJ2-1; perhaps TRBD1 as D (6 bases). This clonotype originated in a man aged 40-49 years with acute COVID-19. The CDR3 reads CASSPGGAYNEQFF. DNA of the CDR3: TGTGCCAGCTCACCAGGGGGCGCCTACAATGAGCAGTTCTTC.